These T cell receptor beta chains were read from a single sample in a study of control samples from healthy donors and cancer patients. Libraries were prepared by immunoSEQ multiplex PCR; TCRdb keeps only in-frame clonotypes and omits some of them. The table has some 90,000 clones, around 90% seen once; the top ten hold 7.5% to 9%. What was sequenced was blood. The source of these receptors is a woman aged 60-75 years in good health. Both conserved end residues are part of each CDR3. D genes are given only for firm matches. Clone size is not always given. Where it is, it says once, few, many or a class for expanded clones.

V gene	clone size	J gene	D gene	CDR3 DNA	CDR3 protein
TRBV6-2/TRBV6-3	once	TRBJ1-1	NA	TGTGCCAGCAGTTACCTCGAGGGGAACGCTGAAGCTTTCTTT	CASSYLEGNAEAFF
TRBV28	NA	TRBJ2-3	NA	TGTGCCAGCAGTCTACCGGGACACCCGACGCAGTATTTT	CASSLPGHPTQYF
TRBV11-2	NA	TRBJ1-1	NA	TGTGCCAGCAGCTCAGAGACTAGACGAGCTGAAGCTTTCTTT	CASSSETRRAEAFF
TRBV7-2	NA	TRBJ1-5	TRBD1	TGTGCCAGCAGCCCAAGGACAGGGGACGGCAATCAGCCCCAGCATTTT	CASSPRTGDGNQPQHF
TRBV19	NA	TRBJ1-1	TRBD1	TGTGCCAGTAGCCACCGGGACAGGGGCACTGAAGCTTTCTTT	CASSHRDRGTEAFF
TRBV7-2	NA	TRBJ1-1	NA	TGTGCCAGCAGCCCTGGGGCAGCAAACACTGAAGCTTTCTTT	CASSPGAANTEAFF
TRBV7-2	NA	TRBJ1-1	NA	TGTGCCAGCAGCTTAGTTGGGCAGGGGTGGTACACTGAAGCTTTCTTT	CASSLVGQGWYTEAFF
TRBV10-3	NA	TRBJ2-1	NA	TGTGCCATCAGTGTAGCGGTCCCCTACAATGAGCAGTTCTTC	CAISVAVPYNEQFF
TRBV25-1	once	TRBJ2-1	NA	TGTGCCAGCAGTGAGGTGGCGGGGACCTACAATGAGCAGTTCTTC	CASSEVAGTYNEQFF
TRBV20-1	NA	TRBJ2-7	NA	TGCAGTGCTAGTACGGTCGGAAGGGGCTCCTACGAGCAGTACTTC	CSASTVGRGSYEQYF
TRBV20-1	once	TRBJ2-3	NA	TGCAGTGCTACCACAGATACGCAGTATTTT	CSATTDTQYF
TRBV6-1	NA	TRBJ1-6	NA	TGTGCCAGCAGTGAACTCAGGGTGGATTCACCCCTCCACTTT	CASSELRVDSPLHF
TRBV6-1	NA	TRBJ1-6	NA	TGTGCCAGCAGTGAACCGGGACCTCTGAGCTCCTATAATTCACCCCTCCACTTT	CASSEPGPLSSYNSPLHF
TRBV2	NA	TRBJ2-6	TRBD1	TGTGCCAGCAGTGAACAGGGACAGGGGGCCAACGTCCTGACTTTC	CASSEQGQGANVLTF
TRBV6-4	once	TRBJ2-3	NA	TGTGCCAGCAGTTCCCAAGGAGGGAGTGTAGATACGCAGTATTTT	CASSSQGGSVDTQYF
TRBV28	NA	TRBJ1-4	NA	TGTGCCAGCAGTTTAGGACGCCCCGAAAAACTGTTTTTT	CASSLGRPEKLFF
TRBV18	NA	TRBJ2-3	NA	TGTGCCAGCTCACCTGGACTCACAGATACGCAGTATTTT	CASSPGLTDTQYF
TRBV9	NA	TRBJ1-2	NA	TGTGCCAGCAGCGGGACCGCGGGGGCGGATTATGGCTACACCTTC	CASSGTAGADYGYTF
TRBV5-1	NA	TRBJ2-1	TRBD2	TGCGCCAGCAACCTGGGTAGCGGGGGGCTTAATGAGCAGTTCTTC	CASNLGSGGLNEQFF
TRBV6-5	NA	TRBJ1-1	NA	TGTGCCAGCACCGGACTCTCCCCAAGGACTGAAGCTTTCTTT	CASTGLSPRTEAFF
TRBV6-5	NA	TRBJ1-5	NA	TGTGCCAGCAGTTCTGCTGAAAGGGGGGACAATCAGCCCCAGCATTTT	CASSSAERGDNQPQHF
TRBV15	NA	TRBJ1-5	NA	TGTGCCACCAGCAGAGTCAAGGGGGTTAATCAGCCCCAGCATTTT	CATSRVKGVNQPQHF